The clone carrying this T cell receptor (beta chain) was detected once. Its antigen is not identified. This entry comes from a study of siplizumab effects on memory and regulatory T cells. General study results and limits: Naive T cells appeared more varied than memory cells and looked like key alloresponse contributors. Siplizumab produced a significant reduction in alloreactive sequences that were traceable to unstimulated CD4+ memory cells. In siplizumab conditions, mappable alloreactive CD4+ clones averaged roughly 64% Treg-derived, against approximately 27% in controls.

It was about 100,000 TCR templates that were assayed per sample. Profiling relied on immunoSEQ multiplex PCR, and the TCRdb table lists in-frame clones only, not all of them. The data show about 85,000 clones, with more than 85% seen just once and about 18% held by the top ten. Trimming took off 5 bases at V and 4 bases at J, with 12 bases between the two ends. Germline V gene sequence: CDR1 SEHNR, CDR2 FQNEAQ (reference sequence). This CDR3 is built from 13 residues. The sequence came from a human donor in good health. The sequenced sample consisted of CD8+ T cells sorted from blood. This chain uses TRBV7-9 with TRBJ2-7; unclear D gene. The CDR3 region is CASSIPAAYEQYF. The CDR3 DNA is TGTGCCAGCAGCATCCCCGCAGCATACGAGCAGTACTTC.